Described below is a single T cell receptor (beta chain) sequence and its context. Its antigen is undetermined. This sample was taken from a study of post-analysis software for immune sequencing data. Study-level information: Relapsing-remitting, secondary progressive and progressive-relapsing forms made up the multiple sclerosis disease courses. Regarding the study as a whole: Controls showed significantly higher normalized Chao1 diversity than did multiple sclerosis patients. The F measure placed samples prepared in the same batch into strongly shared clusters. Patients had higher frequencies than controls of about 5 TRBV segments, including TRBV5-6, TRBV5-1 and TRBV20-1.

The CDR3 contains 15 residues. Unmatched junction bases numbered 3, after V lost 3 bases and J lost 4 bases. Germline values: CDR1 MDHEN, CDR2 SYDVKM. Unique molecular identifiers were carried by the TCR beta cDNA libraries. T cells, about 0.95 to 11 million of them, yielded hundreds of thousands of cDNA molecules. Each CDR3 protein is one row after TCRdb ran MiXCR on the PCR reads. The sample lists hundreds of thousands of distinct CDR3 sequences, less than 35% occurring once. The sequence derives from a girl aged 5-17 years with multiple sclerosis. Sequencing used blood. This chain uses TRBV28 with TRBJ2-1; the match to TRBD2 covers 10 bases. The CDR3 coding sequence is TGTGCCAGCAGTTTGGGTAGCGGGAGGTACAATGAGCAGTTCTTC. Translation: CASSLGSGRYNEQFF.